A single sample is the source of the 32 T cell receptor beta chains below, sequenced in a study of cytomegalovirus exposure and HLA in healthy donors. Sequenced by immunoSEQ multiplex PCR; TCRdb stores in-frame clones only, minus some. The sample yields about 60,000 clones, about 96% seen once. Sample: PBMCs. These receptors originate from a woman aged 18-29 years in good health and CMV-seronegative.

V gene TRBV19 combines with J gene TRBJ1-4; D uncertain. This CDR3 comprises 14 residues. The V end was cut by 3 bases, the J end by 7 bases, with 12 bases between. Per germline, CDR1 LNHDA and CDR2 SQIVND (reference sequence). The CDR3 region has the DNA TGTGCCAGTAGTATCTGGGCCGAGAGTGAAAAACTGTTTTTT. It yields the protein CASSIWAESEKLFF.

V gene TRBV4-3 combines with J gene TRBJ2-2, with D possibly matching TRBD1 (8 bases). With 0 bases removed from V and 6 bases from J, the gap between germline ends came to 11 bases. Per the germline V gene, CDR1 is LGHNA and CDR2 is YSLEER. CDR3 length: 15 residues. The CDR3 reads CASSQDTGGAGELFF. DNA for the CDR3: TGCGCCAGCAGCCAAGATACAGGGGGGGCCGGGGAGCTGTTTTTT.

The chain is built from TRBV18 and TRBJ2-5; D might be TRBD2 (5 bases). Germline CDR1 KGHSH, CDR2 LQKENI. Trimming left V 2 bases short and J 5 bases short, with 15 bases between. This CDR3 has 15 amino acids. This CDR3 is CASSPWKGAGETQYF. The CDR3, as DNA: TGTGCCAGCTCACCATGGAAGGGTGCGGGTGAGACCCAGTACTTC.

This clone was detected only once. The V gene is TRBV19, the J gene TRBJ1-5, with a weak D call TRBD1 (5 bases). The CDR3 has 18 amino acids. V lost 1 base to trimming and J lost 0 bases, with 16 bases between them. Germline assignment: CDR1 LNHDA and CDR2 SQIVND (reference sequence). This CDR3 is CASSIAGGGKYSNQPQHF. CDR3 nucleotides: TGTGCCAGTAGTATAGCGGGGGGTGGAAAGTATAGCAATCAGCCCCAGCATTTT.

The CDR3 sequence is CATSPQGAGETQYF. Written as DNA, the CDR3 is TGTGCCACCAGCCCCCAGGGGGCGGGGGAGACCCAGTACTTC. The chain recombines TRBV15 with TRBJ2-5; TRBD1 matches at 8 bases. The CDR3 contains 14 residues. Germline assignment: CDR1 LNHNV and CDR2 YYDKDF (reference sequence). The V segment lost 5 bases and the J segment 5 bases; nucleotides outside the gene matches: 7.

The chain combines TRBV19 with TRBJ1-1; 7 nucleotides align to TRBD1. This CDR3 has 14 amino acids. J was trimmed by 4 bases and V by 1 base; bases with no gene match: 3. The V gene's germline CDR1 is LNHDA and CDR2 SQIVND (reference sequence). CDR3 sequence: CASSIAGGRTEAFF. CDR3 sequence (DNA): TGTGCCAGTAGTATAGCAGGGGGTCGCACTGAAGCTTTCTTT.

V is TRBV27 and J is TRBJ2-5; D is uncertain. V was trimmed by 6 bases and J by 2 bases, leaving 7 bases between them. The germline V gene encodes CDR1 MNHEY and CDR2 SMNVEV (reference sequence). This CDR3 region has 12 residues. The CDR3 spells CASSTQQETQYF. The CDR3 nucleotides read TGTGCCAGCAGCACCCAGCAAGAGACCCAGTACTTC.

The chain joins TRBV19 to TRBJ1-5, with TRBD1 as a possible D gene (5 bases). CDR1 is LNHDA and CDR2 is SQIVND in the germline V gene (reference sequence). CDR3 length: 14 amino acids. Trimming took off 6 bases at V and 7 bases at J, with 16 bases between the two ends. DNA of the CDR3: TGTGCCAGTAGCCGGGGAGGGGTTGGGCAGCCCCAGCATTTT. Translating gives CASSRGGVGQPQHF.

The chain employs TRBV30 and TRBJ1-1; D gene ambiguous. CDR1 and CDR2 from the germline V gene are GTSNPN and SVGIG (reference sequence). This CDR3 contains 16 residues. Between the trimmed V and J ends, which lost 3 bases and 1 base, there was a span of 18 bases. Here the CDR3 DNA reads TGTGCCTGGAGGGAACCCTTCCAGACGGGGAACACTGAAGCTTTCTTT. This gives the protein CAWREPFQTGNTEAFF.

This clone was counted a single time. The chain carries TRBV7-9 and TRBJ2-4; 12 nucleotides line up with TRBD1. CDR3 size: 16 residues. V was clipped by 5 bases and J by 3 bases; unmatched bases: 5. Looked up from germline, CDR1 is SEHNR and CDR2 is FQNEAQ (reference sequence). CDR3 in DNA: TGTGCCAGCAGCCCGGGGGACAGGGGGCGCAAAAACATTCAGTACTTC. It codes for CASSPGDRGRKNIQYF.

The V call is TRBV11-1, the J call TRBJ2-7, with 14 positions matching TRBD2. V lost 5 bases to trimming and J lost 3 bases; unmatched junction nucleotides: 15. The CDR3 sequence is 19 residues long. CDR1 SGHAT and CDR2 FQDESV come from the germline V gene (reference sequence). The CDR3 region is CASSRPGLAGEGPLYEQYF. The CDR3 DNA follows: TGTGCCAGCAGCCGACCGGGACTAGCGGGAGAGGGTCCCCTCTACGAGCAGTACTTC. Filled out from reference TRBV11-1 and TRBJ2-7, the complete variable domain reads EAEVAQSPRYKITEKSQAVAFWCDPISGHATLYWYRQILGQGPELLVQFQDESVVDDSQLPKDRFSAERLKGVDSTLKIQPAELGDSAMYLCASSRPGLAGEGPLYEQYFGPGTRLTVT.

Judged by abundance, this clone is medium-sized (0.01 to 0.1%). This chain joins TRBV6-4 and TRBJ2-1, with no clear D. In germline, CDR1 is MRHNA, CDR2 SNTAGT. The CDR3 is made up of 15 amino acids. Trimming took off 0 bases at V and 0 bases at J, with 6 bases between the two ends. The DNA of the CDR3 is TGTGCCAGCAGTGACTCCGCGGACTCCTACAATGAGCAGTTCTTC. Amino acids: CASSDSADSYNEQFF.

The sample holds one count of this clone. The chain carries TRBV18 and TRBJ1-2; 7 positions agree with TRBD1. Germline CDR1 KGHSH, CDR2 LQKENI. CDR3 length equals 13 residues. With 3 bases clipped from V and 6 bases from J, the junction kept 4 bases outside the gene matches. The CDR3 sequence: CASSPGQEDGYTF. CDR3 nucleotide sequence: TGTGCCAGCTCACCCGGACAGGAAGATGGCTACACCTTC.

This sequence joins TRBV5-6 and TRBJ1-1; D remains ambiguous. CDR3 length: 14 amino acids. Germline CDR1 and CDR2: SGHDT and YYEEEE. Deletions cut 1 base from V and 0 bases from J, with 7 bases between. CDR3 sequence reads: CASSLPGMNTEAFF. CDR3 bases: TGTGCCAGCAGCTTGCCGGGGATGAACACTGAAGCTTTCTTT. Based on the CDR3 plus reference TRBV5-6 and TRBJ1-1, the full variable domain is DAGVTQSPTHLIKTRGQQVTLRCSPKSGHDTVSWYQQALGQGPQFIFQYYEEEERQRGNFPDRFSGHQFPNYSSELNVNALLLGDSALYLCASSLPGMNTEAFFGQGTRLTVV.

CDR3 residues: CASSDYSGTSGGFQQFF. The CDR3 nucleotides read TGTGCCAGCAGTGACTACTCCGGGACTAGCGGGGGATTCCAGCAGTTCTTC. The gene calls are TRBV6-4 and TRBJ2-1; 14 bases agree with TRBD2. Germline CDR1 and CDR2: MRHNA and SNTAGT. Trimming took 1 base from V and 11 from J; bases not matched to a gene: 10. The CDR3 sequence is 17 residues long.

The gene calls are TRBV7-3 and TRBJ1-2, with a possible D match to TRBD1 (6 bases). Germline lookup yields CDR1 SGHTA and CDR2 FQGTGA. This CDR3 is 15 amino acids long. Trimming removed 1 base from V and 3 bases from J, with 12 bases in between. The CDR3 nucleotides are TGTGCCAGCAGCTTAAACCCCGCAGGGGACTATGGCTACACCTTC. Translated: CASSLNPAGDYGYTF. The whole variable domain, remainder taken from reference TRBV7-3 and TRBJ1-2, is GAGVSQTPSNKVTEKGKYVELRCDPISGHTALYWYRQSLGQGPEFLIYFQGTGAADDSGLPNDRFFAVRPEGSVSTLKIQRTERGDSAVYLCASSLNPAGDYGYTFGSGTRLTVV.

V gene TRBV19 combines with J gene TRBJ2-6, with D tentatively TRBD2 (6 bases). The CDR3 is 16 residues long. V was shortened by 9 bases and J by 0 bases, with 15 bases between the two germline ends. Germline CDR1 is LNHDA and CDR2 is SQIVND (reference sequence). This chain's CDR3 is CASTLGGPSGANVLTF. CDR3 in DNA: TGTGCCAGCACCCTGGGGGGACCCTCTGGGGCCAACGTCCTGACTTTC.

This chain links TRBV19 with TRBJ2-1; 10 positions match TRBD2. Unmatched junction bases numbered 6, after V lost 1 base and J lost 9 bases. Germline CDR1 and CDR2: LNHDA and SQIVND (reference sequence). The CDR3 spans 15 residues. The CDR3 coding sequence is TGTGCCAGTAGTATAGGTCGAGCGGGGGGGCGTGAGCAGTTCTTC. Residues: CASSIGRAGGREQFF.

J is TRBJ1-1 and V is TRBV7-7; 8 nucleotides align to TRBD1. The V gene end was trimmed by 5 bases and the J gene end by 3 bases; junction bases not matched to a gene: 17. CDR1 and CDR2 from the germline V gene are SSHAT and FNYEAQ (reference sequence). This CDR3 spans 18 amino acids. CDR3 nucleotide sequence: TGTGCCAGCAGCCCGAGGACAGGGTTAAAGGGGGGGGACACTGAAGCTTTCTTT. This translates into CASSPRTGLKGGDTEAFF.

The chain combines TRBV27 with TRBJ2-7; no firm D call. Germline values: CDR1 MNHEY, CDR2 SMNVEV (reference sequence). The CDR3 runs to 14 residues. Trimming shortened V by 7 bases and J by 0 bases, and 13 bases separated the two germline ends. The CDR3 sequence: CASKMGQSSYEQYF. CDR3 sequence (DNA): TGTGCCAGCAAAATGGGCCAGAGCTCCTACGAGCAGTACTTC.

The V gene is TRBV9, the J gene TRBJ2-5, with TRBD2 matching 11 bases. Trimming cost V 4 bases and J 0 bases; bases outside gene matches: 5. The CDR3 covers 16 residues. Germline V gives CDR1 SGDLS, CDR2 YYNGEE. The CDR3, as DNA: TGTGCCAGCAGCCGACGGACTAGCGGGTACCAAGAGACCCAGTACTTC. Its protein is CASSRRTSGYQETQYF.

The V and J genes are TRBV18 and TRBJ2-1, with D possibly being TRBD1 (5 bases). The CDR3 is made up of 15 amino acids. The ends were cut back, 2 bases at V and 3 bases at J, with 11 bases in the middle. Germline CDR1 KGHSH, CDR2 LQKENI. The chain's CDR3 is CASSPGWGSYNEQFF. The CDR3 DNA reads TGTGCCAGCTCACCAGGGTGGGGCAGCTACAATGAGCAGTTCTTC.

The chain's CDR3 is CASSPLSPRSGNTIYF. In DNA, the CDR3 is TGTGCCAGCTCACCACTTTCCCCCCGGTCTGGAAACACCATATATTTT. The gene calls are TRBV18 and TRBJ1-3, with D uncertain. The CDR3 sequence is 16 residues long. Germline loops: CDR1 KGHSH, CDR2 LQKENI. The ends were cut back, 1 base at V and 1 base at J, with 11 bases in the middle.

J is TRBJ2-1 and V is TRBV5-1, with 9 bases that match TRBD2. The germline V gene encodes CDR1 SGHRS and CDR2 YFSETQ. After removal of 4 bases from V and 3 bases from J, the junction contained 14 bases not matched to a gene. The CDR3 is made up of 18 amino acids. CDR3 DNA: TGCGCCAGCAGCGCCCCAAGTAGCGGGAGTAAAAACTACAATGAGCAGTTCTTC. Translation gives CASSAPSSGSKNYNEQFF.

The rearrangement joins TRBV5-4 to TRBJ2-2; D unresolved. V was clipped by 4 bases and J by 0 bases, with 7 bases between them. The CDR3 is 14 amino acids. The germline V gene encodes CDR1 SGHNT and CDR2 YYREEE (reference sequence). CDR3 protein: CASSIVANTGELFF. The CDR3 DNA sequence: TGTGCCAGCAGCATAGTAGCGAACACCGGGGAGCTGTTTTTT.

This chain uses TRBV11-2 with TRBJ2-7; 9 bases match TRBD1. The germline V gene encodes CDR1 SGHAT and CDR2 FQNNGV. There are 15 residues in the CDR3. V shed 3 bases and J 2 bases; nucleotides not matched to a gene: 5. The CDR3 region has the DNA TGTGCCAGCAGCTTGTACCGGGACAGGGCCTACGAGCAGTACTTC. The encoded protein is CASSLYRDRAYEQYF.

The chain carries TRBV2 and TRBJ2-1; no reliable D call. The CDR3 totals 13 residues. Trimming stripped 6 bases from V and 5 bases from J, with 11 bases between. The germline CDR1 and CDR2 sequences are SNHLY and FYNNEI. CDR3: CASRVDLDNEQFF. Written as DNA, the CDR3 is TGTGCCAGCAGAGTTGACCTAGACAATGAGCAGTTCTTC.

The sample holds a few counts of this clone. The rearrangement uses TRBV6-5 and TRBJ2-2, with 8 bases fitting TRBD1. The CDR3 is 13 residues long. Germline V lookup: CDR1 MNHEY, CDR2 SVGAGI. The V segment lost 4 bases and the J segment 7 bases; nucleotides outside the gene matches: 2. CDR3 in amino acids: CASSLDRDGELFF. The CDR3 bases are TGTGCCAGCAGTTTGGACAGGGACGGGGAGCTGTTTTTT.

The chain couples TRBV10-3 to TRBJ1-1; 10 positions match TRBD1. The ends lost 6 bases at V and 2 bases at J; junction bases unmatched: 3. Germline CDR1 is ENHRY and CDR2 is SYGVKD. This CDR3 has 14 residues. CDR3 amino acids: CAISRTGGNTEAFF. Written as DNA, the CDR3 is TGTGCCATCAGCCGGACAGGGGGAAACACTGAAGCTTTCTTT.

The sample holds one count of this clone. J is TRBJ2-7 and V is TRBV9, with a possible D match to TRBD1 (6 bases). Germline V lookup: CDR1 SGDLS, CDR2 YYNGEE. The germline V and J ends were trimmed by 4 bases and 3 bases, with 14 bases remaining between them. CDR3 length equals 14 residues. The CDR3 coding sequence is TGTGCCAGCAGCCCAGGTGGCAGGGGCTACGAGCAGTACTTC. This codes for CASSPGGRGYEQYF.

The genes are TRBV5-6 and TRBJ2-5; 9 nucleotides line up with TRBD2. The ends lost 4 bases at V and 9 bases at J; junction bases unmatched: 22. The CDR3 spans 18 residues. In germline, CDR1 is SGHDT, CDR2 YYEEEE. The CDR3 DNA sequence: TGTGCCAGCAGCCCCCGGGGGGGTAGCGGGAGCACCCTGGGGGCCCAGTACTTC. Translating it yields CASSPRGGSGSTLGAQYF.

The V gene is TRBV28, the J gene TRBJ1-2, with a tentative D call TRBD1 (6 bases). Trimming removed 3 bases from V and 6 bases from J, with 14 bases in between. The CDR3 consists of 14 residues. Germline CDR1 MDHEN, CDR2 SYDVKM. CDR3 nucleotides: TGTGCCAGCAGTTTGGCGGCAGGGGCCAATGGCTACACCTTC. Its protein product is CASSLAAGANGYTF.